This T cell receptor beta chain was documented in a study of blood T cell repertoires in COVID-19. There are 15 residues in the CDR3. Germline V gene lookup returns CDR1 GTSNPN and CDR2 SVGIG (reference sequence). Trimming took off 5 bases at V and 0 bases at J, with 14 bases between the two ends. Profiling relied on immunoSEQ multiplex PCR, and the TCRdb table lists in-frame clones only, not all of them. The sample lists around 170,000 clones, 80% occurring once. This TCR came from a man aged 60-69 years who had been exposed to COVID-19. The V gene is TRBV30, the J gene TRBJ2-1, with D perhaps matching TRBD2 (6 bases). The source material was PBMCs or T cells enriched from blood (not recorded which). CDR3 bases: TGTGCCTGGGGGGGACTCCCGCCCTCCTACAATGAGCAGTTCTTC. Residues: CAWGGLPPSYNEQFF.